This entry lists 12 T cell receptor beta chains sequenced from one sample in a study of long-term antiretroviral therapy in people with HIV. Survey-level immunoSEQ v3.0 assays were run. Produced via immunoSEQ multiplex PCR; TCRdb's table is partial and in-frame only. The table shows some 17,000 clones, with over 70% occurring only once. The source was unsorted PBMCs, collected 0.3 years before starting antiretroviral therapy. The receptors here all came from a man aged 50 to 60 with HIV.

This clone was detected a few times. The chain is built from TRBV6-1 and TRBJ1-5; 10 nucleotides line up with TRBD1. Germline CDR1 reads MNHNS; CDR2 reads SASEGT. Trimming took 2 bases from V and 2 from J; bases not matched to a gene: 3. This CDR3 spans 16 amino acids. This chain's CDR3 is CASSEWGTGGNQPQHF. The CDR3 DNA reads as TGTGCCAGCAGTGAATGGGGGACAGGGGGCAATCAGCCCCAGCATTTT.

This clone was observed once. This rearrangement joins TRBV7-2 to TRBJ2-2; D gene unclear. V gave up 5 bases and J gave up 5 bases, with 9 bases separating them. In germline, CDR1 is SGHTA, CDR2 FQGNSA. There are 13 residues in the CDR3. CDR3 sequence reads: CASSQFGTGELFF. CDR3 DNA: TGTGCCAGCAGCCAATTCGGGACCGGGGAGCTGTTTTTT.

The chain recombines TRBV25-1 with TRBJ2-4, with D unresolved. CDR3 size: 17 residues. Germline V gene lookup returns CDR1 MGHDK and CDR2 SYGVNS. Deletions cut 1 base from V and 0 bases from J, with 13 bases between. The CDR3 bases are TGTGCCAGCAGTGAATCCCCCCCCACGGTAGCCAAAAACATTCAGTACTTC. Protein: CASSESPPTVAKNIQYF.

V and J are TRBV29-1 and TRBJ1-1; 7 nucleotides agree with TRBD1. The V segment lost 7 bases and the J segment 2 bases; nucleotides outside the gene matches: 10. CDR3 length: 14 amino acids. Per germline, CDR1 SQVTM and CDR2 ANQGSEA. DNA of the CDR3: TGCAGCGGTAGCTACAGGGGTGGAAACACTGAAGCTTTCTTT. Its protein product is CSGSYRGGNTEAFF.

The V gene is TRBV18, the J gene TRBJ1-1; D is possibly TRBD1 (5 bases). In germline, CDR1 is KGHSH, CDR2 LQKENI. CDR3 length: 13 amino acids. With 5 bases removed from V and 10 bases from J, the gap between germline ends came to 17 bases. The CDR3 region has the DNA TGTGCCAGCTCAGAGACAGCGAACAAGCGAGCTTTCTTT. The encoded protein is CASSETANKRAFF.

The rearrangement links TRBV11-2 to TRBJ2-7, with a weak D call TRBD2 (6 bases). Germline CDR1 reads SGHAT; CDR2 reads FQNNGV. The ends were cut back, 1 base at V and 4 bases at J, with 8 bases in the middle. The CDR3 spans 13 residues. DNA for the CDR3: TGTGCCAGCAGCTTAGGGGGGAGGTACGAGCAGTACTTC. Protein sequence: CASSLGGRYEQYF.

This clone was seen just once. This sequence joins TRBV4-1 and TRBJ1-2, with D possibly matching TRBD1 (6 bases). CDR3 length: 16 amino acids. Germline V gives CDR1 MGHRA, CDR2 YSYEKL. V gave up 0 bases and J gave up 4 bases, with 15 bases separating them. CDR3 in DNA: TGCGCCAGCAGCCAAGATCCGGGGGCGCCGGGCTATGGCTACACCTTC. Encoded protein: CASSQDPGAPGYGYTF.

J is TRBJ1-3 and V is TRBV18; weak D call: TRBD1 (6 bases). Trimming pared 2 bases from V and 3 bases from J, leaving 11 bases between. This CDR3 region has 15 residues. Germline values: CDR1 KGHSH, CDR2 LQKENI. The CDR3 DNA follows: TGTGCCAGCTCACCATCACAGGGTGATGGAAACACCATATATTTT. This codes for CASSPSQGDGNTIYF.

The chain couples TRBV6-5 to TRBJ2-7; TRBD1 matches at 8 bases. V trimming: 2 bases; J trimming: 2 bases; junction bases outside the gene matches: 5. The CDR3 is 15 residues long. Germline assignment: CDR1 MNHEY and CDR2 SVGAGI. CDR3 nucleotide sequence: TGTGCCAGCAGTTACCTGGGACAGGCTACCTACGAGCAGTACTTC. This codes for CASSYLGQATYEQYF.

The gene calls are TRBV19 and TRBJ2-2; 12 nucleotides align to TRBD1. CDR1 is LNHDA and CDR2 is SQIVND in the germline V gene (reference sequence). Germline trimming cut 6 bases from V and 8 bases from J; bases unmatched to any gene: 7. CDR3 length: 15 amino acids. CDR3: CASRPGQGAIGELFF. DNA for the CDR3: TGTGCCAGTAGGCCGGGACAGGGGGCTATAGGGGAGCTGTTTTTT.

The CDR3: CASRSRSTGGQPQHF. In DNA form, the CDR3 reads TGTGCCAGCAGGTCCAGGTCGACGGGGGGCCAGCCCCAGCATTTT. This chain connects TRBV28 to TRBJ1-5, with TRBD1 as a possible D gene (6 bases). Trimming removed 6 bases from V and 7 bases from J, with 19 bases in between. This CDR3 has 15 amino acids. From germline, CDR1 is MDHEN and CDR2 SYDVKM. Using reference TRBV28 and TRBJ1-5 for the parts outside the CDR3, the full variable domain is DVKVTQSSRYLVKRTGEKVFLECVQDMDHENMFWYRQDPGLGLRLIYFSYDVKMKEKGDIPEGYSVSREKKERFSLILESASTNQTSMYLCASRSRSTGGQPQHFGDGTRLSIL.

The genes are TRBV28 and TRBJ1-2; 8 bases fit TRBD1. This CDR3 spans 14 amino acids. Germline-derived CDR1 and CDR2 are MDHEN and SYDVKM. V was pared by 2 bases and J by 6 bases, with 5 bases of the junction left unmatched. This CDR3 is CASSLIRGRDGYTF. The CDR3 DNA is TGTGCCAGCAGTTTAATCAGGGGGCGGGATGGCTACACCTTC.